These 23 T cell receptor beta chains originate from one sample sequenced in a study of blood T cell repertoires in COVID-19. Profiled with immunoSEQ multiplex PCR; TCRdb holds only in-frame clones, not every one. The sample records around 100,000 clones, roughly four fifths being singletons. The sequencing sample was made of peripheral blood. The receptors here all came from an older man with active or convalescent COVID-19.

This clone has a single count. J is TRBJ1-1 and V is TRBV5-1; 11 bases line up with TRBD1. V gave up 4 bases and J gave up 10 bases; unmatched junction bases: 6. There are 13 residues in the CDR3. Per the germline V gene, CDR1 is SGHRS and CDR2 is YFSETQ. The CDR3 here is CASSQGQGDGAFF. The CDR3 region has the DNA TGCGCCAGCAGCCAGGGACAGGGGGATGGAGCTTTCTTT.

This chain connects TRBV7-2 to TRBJ2-5; 10 nucleotides agree with TRBD2. Germline V gene sequence: CDR1 SGHTA, CDR2 FQGNSA. J gave up 4 bases and V 2 bases, and 4 bases lay outside the gene matches. The CDR3 contains 15 residues. CDR3 DNA: TGTGCCAGCAGCTTAACCCCTAGCGGGAGAGAGACCCAGTACTTC. Encoded protein: CASSLTPSGRETQYF.

V and J are TRBV27 and TRBJ2-7; D not certain. CDR3 length: 15 residues. Germline loops: CDR1 MNHEY, CDR2 SMNVEV (reference sequence). V was cut by 0 bases and J by 1 base, with 10 bases left in between. The CDR3 DNA follows: TGTGCCAGCAGTTTATCTGGCGGAATATCCTACGAGCAGTACTTC. Translation gives CASSLSGGISYEQYF.

The chain employs TRBV19 and TRBJ2-2; TRBD1 aligns across 8 bases. Unmatched junction bases numbered 3, after V lost 6 bases and J lost 6 bases. The CDR3 contains 13 residues. CDR1 LNHDA and CDR2 SQIVND come from the germline V gene (reference sequence). CDR3 loop: CASRPGQAGELFF. The DNA for the CDR3 is TGTGCCAGTAGGCCGGGACAGGCCGGGGAGCTGTTTTTT.

CDR3 sequence (DNA): TGTGCCAGCTCTAGGGGGGGAACGCAGTATTTT. Amino acid sequence: CASSRGGTQYF. This chain links TRBV27 with TRBJ2-3, with a tentative D call TRBD2 (7 bases). Germline V gene lookup returns CDR1 MNHEY and CDR2 SMNVEV (reference sequence). The V gene lost 8 bases and the J gene lost 9 bases, with 12 bases spanning the gap. The CDR3 runs 11 residues.

The rearrangement joins TRBV18 to TRBJ2-5; D perhaps matches TRBD2 (6 bases). The CDR3 is 13 amino acids. In germline, CDR1 is KGHSH, CDR2 LQKENI. Between the trimmed V and J ends, which lost 0 bases and 5 bases, there was a span of 7 bases. The CDR3 is CASSPPGRETQYF. In nucleotides, the CDR3 is TGTGCCAGCTCACCACCAGGGAGGGAGACCCAGTACTTC.

This clone was detected only a few times. V and J are TRBV18 and TRBJ2-1; 11 nucleotides agree with TRBD2. Trimming removed 4 bases from V and 6 bases from J; junction bases left unmatched: 2. CDR1 KGHSH and CDR2 LQKENI come from the germline V gene. CDR3 length: 14 amino acids. The CDR3 sequence: CASSLLAGVNEQFF. CDR3 nucleotide sequence: TGTGCCAGCTCACTACTAGCGGGAGTCAATGAGCAGTTCTTC.

This clone was observed a single time. The chain carries TRBV5-1 and TRBJ2-1; tentative D call: TRBD2 (6 bases). V dropped 0 bases and J dropped 0 bases, with 10 bases sitting between them. This CDR3 has 16 residues. Germline values: CDR1 SGHRS, CDR2 YFSETQ. The CDR3 DNA reads TGCGCCAGCAGCTTGGTCGGCGGGACCTCCTACAATGAGCAGTTCTTC. It encodes CASSLVGGTSYNEQFF.

The chain has TRBV4-2 and TRBJ2-7, with D possibly being TRBD1 (5 bases). Germline V lookup: CDR1 LGHNA, CDR2 YNFKEQ. The CDR3 loop spans 15 amino acids. V gave up 1 base and J gave up 2 bases, with 12 bases separating them. CDR3 nucleotides: TGTGCCAGCAGCCAAGCAGGCAGGGAAGCCTACGAGCAGTACTTC. It encodes CASSQAGREAYEQYF.

This clone has just a few counts. This chain's CDR3 is CASSFGIGELFF. The DNA for the CDR3 is TGTGCCAGCAGTTTCGGGATCGGGGAGCTGTTTTTT. The gene calls are TRBV28 and TRBJ2-2; a weak D match, TRBD2 (5 bases). This CDR3 has 12 residues. Germline CDR1 reads MDHEN; CDR2 reads SYDVKM. The ends were cut back, 3 bases at V and 7 bases at J, with 6 bases in the middle. Full variable domain (outside the CDR3, taken from reference TRBV28 and TRBJ2-2): DVKVTQSSRYLVKRTGEKVFLECVQDMDHENMFWYRQDPGLGLRLIYFSYDVKMKEKGDIPEGYSVSREKKERFSLILESASTNQTSMYLCASSFGIGELFFGEGSRLTVL.

The chain couples TRBV5-8 to TRBJ1-2; no definite D call. CDR3 length: 15 residues. Germline V gene sequence: CDR1 SGHTS, CDR2 YDEGEE. V shed 2 bases and J shed 1 base, with 12 bases lying between them. CDR3 sequence (DNA): TGTGCCAGCAGCTTAACAGCTACGGTTAACTATGGCTACACCTTC. This sequence encodes CASSLTATVNYGYTF.

This clone was counted a single time. The chain couples TRBV6-4 to TRBJ1-5, with 7 bases aligning to TRBD1. The germline CDR1 and CDR2 sequences are MRHNA and SNTAGT. CDR3 length: 15 amino acids. The CDR3 sequence is CAIPTRQGRNQPQHF. The CDR3 DNA reads TGTGCTATCCCCACCCGACAGGGCCGCAATCAGCCCCAGCATTTT.

DNA for the CDR3: TGTGCCAGCAGCGCGGATTCCGGGACTAGCGGGAGGAGCTCCTACGAGCAGTACTTC. As protein: CASSADSGTSGRSSYEQYF. V and J are TRBV9 and TRBJ2-7, with 15 positions matching TRBD2. Per germline, CDR1 SGDLS and CDR2 YYNGEE. With 3 bases clipped from V and 0 bases from J, the junction kept 10 bases outside the gene matches. The CDR3 has 19 residues. Combining the CDR3 with reference TRBV9 and TRBJ2-7 gives the whole variable domain DSGVTQTPKHLITATGQRVTLRCSPRSGDLSVYWYQQSLDQGLQFLIQYYNGEERAKGNILERFSAQQFPDLHSELNLSSLELGDSALYFCASSADSGTSGRSSYEQYFGPGTRLTVT.

The V call is TRBV2, the J call TRBJ1-1; D uncertain. V shed 10 bases and J shed 4 bases, with 16 bases lying between them. The CDR3 loop spans 13 amino acids. Germline V lookup: CDR1 SNHLY, CDR2 FYNNEI. This CDR3 is CAIATYMSTEAFF. In DNA form, the CDR3 reads TGTGCCATCGCGACATACATGAGCACTGAAGCTTTCTTT.

The CDR3 loop reads CASSFYSEYADTQYF. Here the CDR3 DNA reads TGTGCCAGCAGCTTTTATAGCGAATATGCAGATACGCAGTATTTT. The genes are TRBV7-2 and TRBJ2-3, with D perhaps TRBD2 (5 bases). Trimming took 3 bases from V and 4 from J, leaving 14 bases between them. Looked up from germline, CDR1 is SGHTA and CDR2 is FQGNSA. The CDR3 sequence is 15 residues long. Looking up the rest from reference TRBV7-2 and TRBJ2-3 gives the full variable domain: GAGVSQSPSNKVTEKGKDVELRCDPISGHTALYWYRQSLGQGLEFLIYFQGNSAPDKSGLPSDRFSAERTGGSVSTLTIQRTQQEDSAVYLCASSFYSEYADTQYFGPGTRLTVL.

This rearrangement joins TRBV7-2 to TRBJ1-5; D unclear. Deletions cut 1 base from V and 6 bases from J, with 7 bases between. The CDR3 covers 13 residues. Germline CDR1 and CDR2: SGHTA and FQGNSA. The CDR3 protein is CASSLEESQPQHF. The CDR3, as DNA: TGTGCCAGCAGCTTAGAGGAGAGTCAGCCCCAGCATTTT. Variable domain in full (rest from reference TRBV7-2 and TRBJ1-5): GAGVSQSPSNKVTEKGKDVELRCDPISGHTALYWYRQSLGQGLEFLIYFQGNSAPDKSGLPSDRFSAERTGGSVSTLTIQRTQQEDSAVYLCASSLEESQPQHFGDGTRLSIL.

V usage is TRBV12-3 or TRBV12-4 and J usage is TRBJ1-2, with D maybe TRBD1 (6 bases). Deletions cut 2 bases from V and 4 bases from J, with 8 bases between. This CDR3 is 13 amino acids long. CDR3 nucleotide sequence: TGTGCCAGCAGTTTAACAGGGATCTATGGCTACACCTTC. Protein sequence: CASSLTGIYGYTF.

V and J are TRBV5-6 and TRBJ2-6; TRBD1 aligns across 10 bases. Germline-derived CDR1 and CDR2 are SGHDT and YYEEEE. V was clipped by 6 bases and J by 1 base; unmatched bases: 4. The CDR3 extends over 16 amino acids. The CDR3 sequence: CASKDRGVSGANVLTF. In nucleotides, the CDR3 is TGTGCCAGCAAGGACAGGGGGGTTTCTGGGGCCAACGTCCTGACTTTC.

The rearrangement joins TRBV5-5 to TRBJ2-1; 13 bases are a match to TRBD2. The CDR3 length is 17 residues. Germline CDR1 and CDR2: SGHKS and YYEKEE (reference sequence). With 2 bases clipped from V and 6 bases from J, the junction kept 8 bases outside the gene matches. DNA for the CDR3: TGTGCCAGCAGCTTAGACCTACTAGCGGGAGGGTTCAATGAGCAGTTCTTC. Encoded protein: CASSLDLLAGGFNEQFF.

The V and J genes are TRBV4-2 and TRBJ2-7; 7 bases are a match to TRBD1. V shed 1 base and J 3 bases; nucleotides not matched to a gene: 6. The CDR3 spans 15 residues. CDR1 LGHNA and CDR2 YNFKEQ come from the germline V gene. The CDR3 reads CASSQVVGGNYEQYF. CDR3 DNA: TGTGCCAGCAGCCAAGTGGTAGGGGGCAACTACGAGCAGTACTTC.

This clone was counted a single time. This sequence joins TRBV30 and TRBJ1-2, with TRBD1 as a possible D gene (5 bases). Per the germline V gene, CDR1 is GTSNPN and CDR2 is SVGIG (reference sequence). This CDR3 contains 14 residues. The ends were cut back, 5 bases at V and 0 bases at J, with 13 bases in the middle. The CDR3 region is CAWVRQTTNYGYTF. For the CDR3, the DNA is TGTGCCTGGGTACGACAGACCACTAACTATGGCTACACCTTC. The full variable domain, with the rest looked up from reference TRBV30 and TRBJ1-2, is SQTIHQWPATLVQPVGSPLSLECTVEGTSNPNLYWYRQAAGRGLQLLFYSVGIGQISSEVPQNLSASRPQDRQFILSSKKLLLSDSGFYLCAWVRQTTNYGYTFGSGTRLTVV.

The chain is built from TRBV6-5 and TRBJ2-3; 7 bases are a match to TRBD1. The CDR3 is 14 amino acids. The J segment lost 2 bases and the V segment lost 6 bases, leaving 5 bases of the junction unmatched. The germline V gene encodes CDR1 MNHEY and CDR2 SVGAGI. Written as DNA, the CDR3 is TGTGCCAGCAGCGGGGACAGCTTCACAGATACGCAGTATTTT. It encodes CASSGDSFTDTQYF.

This chain uses TRBV18 with TRBJ2-7; TRBD1 matches 8 bases. The junction had 5 bases not matched to a gene; V was cut back by 4 bases and J by 0 bases. Germline V gives CDR1 KGHSH, CDR2 LQKENI. There are 15 residues in the CDR3. CDR3 nucleotides: TGTGCCAGCTCACGGGGACAGGTGAGCTCCTACGAGCAGTACTTC. It encodes CASSRGQVSSYEQYF.